Listed below are T cell receptor beta chains from one sample, sequenced in a study of T-cell reconstitution after alpha-beta-depleted transplantation in children. Each CDR3 protein gets one entry after TCRdb re-called the PCR reads with MiXCR. The data show some 200,000 distinct CDR3 sequences, just over 14% seen once. This sample comprised PBMCs from the stem cell graft donor, obtained from the stem cell graft. The receptors derive from a human donor who donated a stem cell graft to a child with acute lymphoblastic leukemia. CDR3s include the opening cysteine and the closing phenylalanine or tryptophan.

J gene | V gene | CDR3 protein
TRBJ2-1 | TRBV20-1 | CSADLAGEDNEQFF
TRBJ2-7 | TRBV5-1 | CASSLSASYEQYF
TRBJ2-5 | TRBV10-3 | CAISSEPQETQYF
TRBJ1-1 | TRBV3-1 | CASSQLPSRVGTEAFF
TRBJ2-1 | TRBV11-2 | CASSPGLAGGKQFF
TRBJ2-1 | TRBV5-6 | CASIPLGGLAGNEQFF
TRBJ2-1 | TRBV19 | CASSSQRISGSDSYNEQFF
TRBJ2-2 | TRBV6-1 | CASSRSGPGELFF
TRBJ1-1 | TRBV5-1 | CASSLGRLGSGTEAFF
TRBJ1-4 | TRBV6-2/TRBV6-3 | CASSYLPQEAEKLFF
TRBJ1-2 | TRBV15 | CATSSPGQGEFGYTF
TRBJ2-2 | TRBV11-2 | CASSVQVPGELFF
TRBJ2-5 | TRBV11-2 | CASSLDRDSLETQYF
TRBJ1-3 | TRBV7-9 | CASSLGGYAGNTIYF
TRBJ2-7 | TRBV5-1 | CASSLDPEAYEQYF
TRBJ2-5 | TRBV11-3 | CASSSDSAGETQYF
TRBJ2-5 | TRBV9 | CASSRDTGRETQYF
TRBJ1-5 | TRBV20-1 | CSARGLVGQRLLSNQPQHF
TRBJ2-1 | TRBV19 | CASSILQGKNEQFF
TRBJ1-2 | TRBV5-4 | CASSSDRAHYGYTF
TRBJ2-1 | TRBV5-1 | CASSLGGRYNEQFF
TRBJ2-7 | TRBV29-1 | CSVVSSVGSYEQYF
TRBJ1-1 | TRBV5-1 | CASSLANQEGNTEAFF
TRBJ2-7 | TRBV10-2 | CASSSNREREQYF
TRBJ2-1 | TRBV11-2 | CASSFRGLARISSYNEQFF
TRBJ2-7 | TRBV12-3/TRBV12-4 | CASSFEIPYEQYF
TRBJ2-5 | TRBV28 | CASSPQNLGTQYF
TRBJ2-7 | TRBV3-1 | CASSQGLNALQAYEQYF
TRBJ1-1 | TRBV7-9 | CASSLSSVNTEAFF
TRBJ2-1 | TRBV6-5 | CASSYSVSASGSNEQFF
TRBJ2-3 | TRBV20-1 | CSARDNSGKATDTQYF
TRBJ2-7 | TRBV6-5 | CASSPRGRLSYEQYF
TRBJ2-7 | TRBV19 | CASSKTGSDTYEQYF
TRBJ2-4 | TRBV20-1 | CSARPRTILKNIQYF
TRBJ2-7 | TRBV5-1 | CASSLLSTGDYEQYF
TRBJ1-1 | TRBV12-3/TRBV12-4 | CASTQGSGDTEAFF
TRBJ2-7 | TRBV30 | CAWGQGAHYEQYF
TRBJ2-1 | TRBV12-3/TRBV12-4 | CASRPIQENEQFF
TRBJ2-3 | TRBV5-1 | CASSSQGYEDTQYF
TRBJ2-5 | TRBV20-1 | CSARDLTSGSETQYF
TRBJ2-5 | TRBV19 | CASSMNRGRETQYF
TRBJ2-6 | TRBV20-1 | CSARANGHSGANVLTF
TRBJ2-5 | TRBV2 | CASSVVSVYQETQYF
TRBJ2-1 | TRBV12-3/TRBV12-4 | CASSSRDEQFF
TRBJ2-3 | TRBV3-1 | CASRQLPGQGAFSNPEGTDTQYF
TRBJ2-7 | TRBV20-1 | CSAIGTSGRGVYEQYF
TRBJ2-1 | TRBV5-6 | CASSLATTGWQNEQFF
TRBJ2-1 | TRBV11-2 | CASSLEGMFPAYNEKFF
TRBJ2-5 | TRBV4-1 | CASSQVGAQYQETQYF